This is a list of T cell receptor beta chains from one sample in a study of patients and donors after allogeneic stem cell transplantation. TCRdb recomputed calls from the RT-PCR reads with MiXCR, one row per CDR3 protein. The repertoire consists of more than 9,000 distinct CDR3 sequences, with roughly a fifth occurring once and the leading ten covering over 45%. The sample comprised blood, either unsorted or a sorted T cell fraction (not recorded which). The receptors shown here come from a human donor who was either an allogeneic HSCT recipient or a stem cell or donor lymphocyte infusion donor (not recorded which). It is not recorded whose cells these are; they may come from a transplant donor. Each CDR3 is given without its conserved first and last residue. For some rows the clone size is stated as once, few or many, or as a class when expanded; others skip it.

abundance,v_gene,j_gene,CDR3aa
few,TRBV6-1,TRBJ1-1,ASSEVWGTGGEAF
-,TRBV3-1,TRBJ2-7,ASSLRDEQY
few,TRBV5-4,TRBJ2-5,AWKSQETQY
few,TRBV7-9,TRBJ1-3,ASSLARQGRNTIY
few,TRBV5-1,TRBJ2-7,ASSPPGYEQY
many,TRBV7-2,TRBJ1-1,ASTPRRVNTEAF
few,TRBV2,TRBJ1-4,ASSEGQVNEKLF
many,TRBV10-3,TRBJ2-3,AISESGQSTDTQY
-,TRBV20-1,TRBJ2-7,SGTRTGTGYHEQY
few,TRBV7-6,TRBJ1-4,ASSPTGTGVSEKLF
-,TRBV6-4,TRBJ2-3,ASSSEGTSGGPRDTQY
-,TRBV9,TRBJ1-1,ASSVEGGHTEAF
-,TRBV4-2,TRBJ1-2,ASSQEGTNYGYT
-,TRBV20-1,TRBJ1-1,SAPIPGLPNTEAF
once,TRBV24-1,TRBJ2-3,ATSDSTRRGEQY
many,TRBV27,TRBJ2-1,ASSQGQNNEQF
few,TRBV30,TRBJ1-3,AWGVNTIY
few,TRBV30,TRBJ1-6,AWRQSGTGGNSPLH
many,TRBV3-1,TRBJ1-3,ASSQRRNTIY
many,TRBV12-3/TRBV12-4,TRBJ1-1,ASRAVWTEAF
-,TRBV15,TRBJ2-1,ATSSYGTYNEQF